This T cell receptor (beta chain) derives from a study of cytomegalovirus exposure and HLA in healthy donors. Study-level points and caveats: Many donors carried some public TCRs, although rarity characterized most TCR sequences. With later analysis, a missense DCLRE1C variant became linked to TCR beta V- and J-gene trimming.

To note about this clone: Its antigen is unknown.

Use of 60 Vbeta and 13 Jbeta primers characterized the PCR. Only in-frame clones appear in the TCRdb table, and some are missing; sequencing was by immunoSEQ multiplex PCR. This table has around 140,000 clones, 82% appearing once. The CDR3 is 16 amino acids. J lost 6 bases, V lost 4 bases, and 8 bases had no gene match. Germline loops: CDR1 SGHAT, CDR2 FQNNGV. The chain uses TRBV11-2 and TRBJ2-2; 10 positions agree with TRBD2. The receptor comes from a male donor in good health and CMV-seronegative. Sequencing input: PBMCs. CDR3 DNA sequence: TGTGCCAGCAGCTCTCACCTAGCGGGAGTTGCCGGGGAGCTGTTTTTT. Protein sequence: CASSSHLAGVAGELFF.